The 9 T cell receptor beta chains reported below all come from one sample, sequenced in a study of type 1 and type 2 diabetes patients. PCR was run on genomic DNA. The TCR beta CDR3 region was amplified using 30 forward and 13 reverse primers. TCRdb reprocessed the multiplex PCR reads with MiXCR, giving one entry per CDR3 protein. The table shows 250,000 or so distinct CDR3 sequences, with approximately 50% occurring only once. The sequencing input was peripheral blood mononuclear cells (PBMCs). The receptors derive from a man younger than 35 with type 2 diabetes.

This clonotype was seen more than once but under ten times. The DNA of the CDR3 is TGTGCCAGCAGTATCACCGGGACAGGGGATAGACACTATGGCTACACCTTC. This encodes CASSITGTGDRHYGYTF. The V and J genes are TRBV6-5 and TRBJ1-2; 10 bases fit TRBD1. Germline-derived CDR1 and CDR2 are MNHEY and SVGAGI. The J segment lost 3 bases and the V segment lost 5 bases, leaving 12 bases of the junction unmatched. The CDR3 is 17 amino acids.

The V gene is TRBV4-1, the J gene TRBJ2-5; the D is unclear. Germline V gene sequence: CDR1 MGHRA, CDR2 YSYEKL. The CDR3 runs to 13 residues. Trimming took off 4 bases at V and 1 base at J, with 7 bases between the two ends. CDR3 amino acids: CASSLTAQETQYF. CDR3 nucleotide sequence: TGCGCCAGCAGCCTTACCGCCCAAGAGACCCAGTACTTC.

This clonotype turned up a few times. The rearrangement joins TRBV13 to TRBJ2-5, with 13 bases lining up with TRBD2. The J call may be wrong; the DNA end is better matched by TRBJ2-1. CDR3 length: 15 amino acids. Germline V gene data show CDR1 as PRHDT and CDR2 as FYEKMQ (reference sequence). In DNA form, the CDR3 reads TGTGCCAGCAGCCCCCCAACTAGCGGGAGGGATGAGCAGTTCTTC. The encoded protein is CASSPPTSGRDEQFF.

The gene calls are TRBV29-1 and TRBJ2-2; D gene unclear. Trimming pared 3 bases from V and 3 bases from J, leaving 2 bases between. In germline, CDR1 is SQVTM, CDR2 ANQGSEA. CDR3 length: 11 amino acids. The CDR3 nucleotides read TGCAGCGTTGACGACACCGGGGAGCTGTTTTTT. Translating it yields CSVDDTGELFF.

This clonotype was observed at least ten times. V gene TRBV2 combines with J gene TRBJ1-4, with D uncertain. V was shortened by 11 bases and J by 3 bases, with 13 bases between the two germline ends. The length of the CDR3 is 13 residues. Germline CDR1 reads SNHLY; CDR2 reads FYNNEI. In DNA form, the CDR3 reads TGTGCCTTCAGGATTCAGGCTAATGAAAAACTGTTTTTT. Its translation is CAFRIQANEKLFF.

By sample fraction, this clonotype is medium-sized. The chain carries TRBV29-1 and TRBJ2-7; 9 nucleotides match TRBD1. With V trimmed by 6 bases and J by 7 bases, 16 bases remained unmatched. CDR1 and CDR2 from the germline V gene are SQVTM and ANQGSEA. The CDR3 spans 15 residues. In DNA form, the CDR3 reads TGCAGCGTCGACGCCTTTTGGACAGGGGAAAGGGAGCAGTACTTC. Its protein product is CSVDAFWTGEREQYF.

The chain uses TRBV30 and TRBJ2-7; no clear D. Germline-derived CDR1 and CDR2 are GTSNPN and SVGIG (reference sequence). V shed 3 bases and J shed 1 base, with 13 bases lying between them. The CDR3 totals 14 residues. Here the CDR3 DNA reads TGTGCCTGGAGATATCACGGGCCGTCCTACGAGCAGTACTTC. Amino acid sequence: CAWRYHGPSYEQYF. Together with reference TRBV30 and TRBJ2-7, the CDR3 gives the full variable domain: SQTIHQWPATLVQPVGSPLSLECTVEGTSNPNLYWYRQAAGRGLQLLFYSVGIGQISSEVPQNLSASRPQDRQFILSSKKLLLSDSGFYLCAWRYHGPSYEQYFGPGTRLTVT.

The V and J genes are TRBV27 and TRBJ2-6; D may be TRBD1 (6 bases). Germline V gene data show CDR1 as MNHEY and CDR2 as SMNVEV (reference sequence). V gave up 5 bases and J gave up 2 bases, with 13 bases separating them. This CDR3 region has 16 residues. The CDR3 coding sequence is TGTGCCAGCAGTGGGGGCTCGCCCCCTGGGGCCAACGTCCTGACTTTC. Translated: CASSGGSPPGANVLTF.

This chain connects TRBV27 to TRBJ2-7; the D gene is possibly TRBD1 (6 bases). V was trimmed by 5 bases and J by 3 bases, leaving 11 bases between them. The CDR3 spans 13 residues. CDR1 is MNHEY, CDR2 SMNVEV, per germline (reference sequence). Here the CDR3 reads CASSHNRDYEQYF. The CDR3 DNA is TGTGCCAGCAGTCACAACAGGGACTACGAGCAGTACTTC.